This T cell receptor beta chain was retrieved from a study of T cell repertoires in cytomegalovirus infection. Study summary: Recently described HLA-C-restricted plus well-studied HLA-B-restricted CMV epitopes were used. Carrying CMV and the relevant HLA type showed in public TCR beta signatures. The study's findings and limits: Across the ex vivo response, the dominant clonotypes were HLA-C-restricted CMV-specific TCR beta clonotypes.

The V gene lost 2 bases and the J gene lost 4 bases, with 13 bases spanning the gap. Germline CDR1 reads SGDLS; CDR2 reads YYNGEE. This CDR3 has 15 residues. With respect to this clonotype: Its antigen is unknown.

TCRdb reanalysed the reads using MiXCR and keeps one entry per CDR3 protein. The repertoire holds approximately 83,000 distinct CDR3 sequences, with roughly a quarter as singletons. The sample was CD8+ T cells from cultured PBMCs, taken from culture after CMV antigen stimulation. The rearrangement joins TRBV9 to TRBJ2-1, with D tentatively TRBD2 (5 bases). The receptor was derived from a human donor in good health (CMV status not recorded). Some clones in this sample may be carry-over from other donors' samples. The DNA of the CDR3 is TGTGCCAGCAGCGTGGACTTTTCCCTTTACAATGAGCAGTTCTTC. It encodes CASSVDFSLYNEQFF.